Presented here are 12 T cell receptor beta chains from one specimen sequenced in a study of cytotoxic CD8 clonotypes in ibrutinib-treated CLL. Sequenced by immunoSEQ multiplex PCR; TCRdb stores in-frame clones only, minus some. The table records nearly 300,000 clones, roughly four fifths of them present only once. This specimen consisted of PBMCs, obtained at disease progression, from a patient treated with ibrutinib. The origin of the receptors is a human donor with chronic lymphocytic leukemia.

J is TRBJ1-2 and V is TRBV27; TRBD1 matches 8 bases. The CDR3 is 15 amino acids. CDR1 and CDR2 from the germline V gene are MNHEY and SMNVEV (reference sequence). The J segment lost 3 bases and the V segment lost 0 bases, leaving 3 bases of the junction unmatched. This CDR3 reads CASSLSGTGHYGYTF. The CDR3 DNA is TGTGCCAGCAGTTTATCGGGGACAGGACACTATGGCTACACCTTC.

The genes are TRBV5-1 and TRBJ2-7; 11 bases are a match to TRBD2. Germline V lookup: CDR1 SGHRS, CDR2 YFSETQ. The trim removed 2 bases at V and 2 bases at J, leaving 3 bases unmatched. The length of the CDR3 is 15 residues. The CDR3 DNA follows: TGCGCCAGCAGCTTCCCTAGCGGGGGGACCTACGAGCAGTACTTC. Translation gives CASSFPSGGTYEQYF.

The rearrangement uses TRBV14 and TRBJ2-6; D gene unclear. V was shortened by 0 bases and J by 0 bases, with 9 bases between the two germline ends. There are 17 residues in the CDR3. CDR1 is SGHDN and CDR2 is FVKESK in the germline V gene. The CDR3 region has the DNA TGTGCCAGCAGCCAAGAGCCCAGGTTCTCTGGGGCCAACGTCCTGACTTTC. This gives the protein CASSQEPRFSGANVLTF.

J is TRBJ1-2 and V is TRBV7-9; D is possibly TRBD1 (5 bases). Trimming shortened V by 3 bases and J by 0 bases, and 11 bases separated the two germline ends. This CDR3 has 15 amino acids. Germline CDR1 is SEHNR and CDR2 is FQNEAQ (reference sequence). The CDR3 DNA reads as TGTGCCAGCAGCTTTCCTGGGACTGCTAACTATGGCTACACCTTC. Amino acids: CASSFPGTANYGYTF.

DNA for the CDR3: TGTGCCAGCAGTGTTGACAACAAAAACATTCAGTACTTC. Its translation is CASSVDNKNIQYF. This chain links TRBV28 with TRBJ2-4; D unclear. Deletions cut 5 bases from V and 3 bases from J, with 8 bases between. The CDR3 is made up of 13 amino acids. Germline CDR1 and CDR2: MDHEN and SYDVKM.

V usage is TRBV5-1 and J usage is TRBJ2-3; no firm D call. Germline CDR1 and CDR2: SGHRS and YFSETQ. V lost 0 bases, J lost 10 bases, and 6 bases lay in between. The CDR3 is made up of 11 amino acids. CDR3 nucleotide sequence: TGCGCCAGCAGCTTGGAAGGTGCGCAGTATTTT. This gives the protein CASSLEGAQYF.

The chain employs TRBV7-3 and TRBJ2-3, with TRBD2 matching over 7 bases. Germline V CDR1 and CDR2: SGHTA, FQGTGA. The CDR3 loop spans 13 amino acids. The V segment lost 0 bases and the J segment 10 bases; nucleotides outside the gene matches: 4. CDR3 residues: CASSLTQREAQYF. CDR3 in DNA: TGTGCCAGCAGCTTAACCCAGCGGGAAGCGCAGTATTTT.

The rearrangement joins TRBV14 to TRBJ1-1, with 9 bases identical to TRBD1. There are 17 residues in the CDR3. V gave up 0 bases and J gave up 1 base; unmatched junction bases: 6. Germline V gene data show CDR1 as SGHDN and CDR2 as FVKESK. For the CDR3, the DNA is TGTGCCAGCAGCCAAGATCCCCTGGACAGGGGGAACACTGAAGCTTTCTTT. As protein: CASSQDPLDRGNTEAFF.

CDR3 DNA sequence: TGCGCCAGCAGCCAAGGGACTAGCTCTGGGTACGAGCAGTACTTC. The encoded protein is CASSQGTSSGYEQYF. The chain is built from TRBV4-3 and TRBJ2-7, with 8 nucleotides matching TRBD2. The germline V gene encodes CDR1 LGHNA and CDR2 YSLEER. The CDR3 is 15 residues long. The V and J ends lost 1 base and 4 bases, in that order; junction bases with no gene match: 6.

The V call is TRBV18, the J call TRBJ2-3, with a weak D call TRBD2 (5 bases). The CDR3 length is 15 residues. V lost 6 bases to trimming and J lost 4 bases, with 17 bases between them. CDR1 and CDR2 from the germline V gene are KGHSH and LQKENI. CDR3 DNA: TGTGCCAGCTCGCCGAGGGATCTTAAGGCAGATACGCAGTATTTT. It codes for CASSPRDLKADTQYF.

This clone was counted between two and nine times. This CDR3 is CASSVSPGHPYEQYF. The CDR3 DNA reads as TGCGCCAGCAGCGTCTCGCCCGGACACCCCTACGAGCAGTACTTC. The chain employs TRBV5-1 and TRBJ2-7; a weak D match, TRBD1 (5 bases). V lost 4 bases and J lost 2, with 16 bases in between. Germline CDR1 reads SGHRS; CDR2 reads YFSETQ. CDR3 length: 15 residues.

This rearrangement joins TRBV5-4 to TRBJ2-7, with 8 bases lining up with TRBD1. From germline, CDR1 is SGHNT and CDR2 YYREEE (reference sequence). V was clipped by 3 bases and J by 4 bases; unmatched bases: 3. The CDR3 covers 13 residues. CDR3 coding DNA: TGTGCCAGCAGCTACCGGGACAGGTACGAGCAGTACTTC. Translating gives CASSYRDRYEQYF.